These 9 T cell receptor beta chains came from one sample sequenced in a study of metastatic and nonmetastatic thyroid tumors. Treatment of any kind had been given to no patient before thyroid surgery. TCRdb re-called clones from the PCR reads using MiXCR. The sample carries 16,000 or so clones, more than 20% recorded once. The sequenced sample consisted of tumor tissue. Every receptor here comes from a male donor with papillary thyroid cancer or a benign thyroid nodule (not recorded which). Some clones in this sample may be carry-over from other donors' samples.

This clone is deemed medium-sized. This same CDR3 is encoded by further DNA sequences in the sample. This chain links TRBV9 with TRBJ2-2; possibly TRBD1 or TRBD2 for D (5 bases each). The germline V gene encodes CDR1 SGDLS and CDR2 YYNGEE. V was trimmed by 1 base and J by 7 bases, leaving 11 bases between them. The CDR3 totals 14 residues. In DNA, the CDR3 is TGTGCCAGCAGCGTAAAAGTGAGGGGCGGGGAGCTGTTTTTT. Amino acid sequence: CASSVKVRGGELFF.

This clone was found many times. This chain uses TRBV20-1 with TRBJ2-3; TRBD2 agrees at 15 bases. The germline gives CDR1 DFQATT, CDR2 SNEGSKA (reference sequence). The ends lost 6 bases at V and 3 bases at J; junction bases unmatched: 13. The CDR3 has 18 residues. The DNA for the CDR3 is TGCAGTGCGCCGGGACTAGCGGGGGGACTTCATGGGACAGATACGCAGTATTTT. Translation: CSAPGLAGGLHGTDTQYF.

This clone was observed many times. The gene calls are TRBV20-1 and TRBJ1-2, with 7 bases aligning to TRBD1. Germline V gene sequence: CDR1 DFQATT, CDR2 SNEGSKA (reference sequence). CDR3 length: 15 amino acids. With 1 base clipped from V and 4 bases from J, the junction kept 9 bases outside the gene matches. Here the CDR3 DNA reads TGCAGTGCTAGAGTGTTGGACAGGTTCCTCTATGGCTACACCTTC. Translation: CSARVLDRFLYGYTF.

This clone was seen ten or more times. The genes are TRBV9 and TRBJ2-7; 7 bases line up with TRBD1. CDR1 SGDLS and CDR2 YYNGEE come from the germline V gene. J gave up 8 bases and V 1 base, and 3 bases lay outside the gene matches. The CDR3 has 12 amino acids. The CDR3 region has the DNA TGTGCCAGCAGCGTATCACAGGGGCAGCAGTACTTC. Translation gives CASSVSQGQQYF.

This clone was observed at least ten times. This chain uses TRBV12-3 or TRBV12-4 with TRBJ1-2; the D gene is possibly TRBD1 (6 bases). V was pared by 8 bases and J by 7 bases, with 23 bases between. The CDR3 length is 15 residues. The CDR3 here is CASRPPGASVSGYTF. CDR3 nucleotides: TGTGCCAGCCGCCCCCCGGGGGCGTCCGTATCTGGCTACACCTTC.

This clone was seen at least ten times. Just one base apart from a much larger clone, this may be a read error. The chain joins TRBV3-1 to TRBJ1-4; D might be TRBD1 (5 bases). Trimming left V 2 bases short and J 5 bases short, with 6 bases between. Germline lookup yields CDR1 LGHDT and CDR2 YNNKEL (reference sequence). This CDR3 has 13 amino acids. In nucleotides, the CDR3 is TGTGCCAGCAGCCAATCAGGGAATGAAAAACTGTTTTTT. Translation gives CASSQSGNEKLFF. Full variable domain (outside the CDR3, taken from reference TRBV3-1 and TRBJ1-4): DTAVSQTPKYLVTQMGNDKSIKCEQNLGHDTMYWYKQDSKKFLKIMFSYNNKELIINETVPNRFSPKSPDKAHLNLHINSLELGDSAVYFCASSQSGNEKLFFGSGTQLSVL.

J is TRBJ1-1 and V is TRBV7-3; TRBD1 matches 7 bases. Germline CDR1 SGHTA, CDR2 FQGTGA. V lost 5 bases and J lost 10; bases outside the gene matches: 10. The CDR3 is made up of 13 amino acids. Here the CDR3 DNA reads TGTGCCAGCAGCATGTACAGGGGTCGGCCAGCTTTCTTT. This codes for CASSMYRGRPAFF.

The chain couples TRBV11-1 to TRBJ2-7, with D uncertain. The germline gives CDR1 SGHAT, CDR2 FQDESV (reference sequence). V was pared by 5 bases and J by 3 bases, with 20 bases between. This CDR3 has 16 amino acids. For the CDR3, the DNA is TGTGCCAGCAGCCCTTCCCTCGTCGTGGGGTTCTACGAGCAGTACTTC. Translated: CASSPSLVVGFYEQYF.

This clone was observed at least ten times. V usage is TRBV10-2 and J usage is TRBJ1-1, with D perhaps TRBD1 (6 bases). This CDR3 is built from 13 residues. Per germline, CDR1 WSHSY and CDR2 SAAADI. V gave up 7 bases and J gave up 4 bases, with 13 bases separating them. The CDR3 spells CASKQGFATEAFF. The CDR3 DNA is TGCGCCAGCAAACAGGGATTTGCCACTGAAGCTTTCTTT.